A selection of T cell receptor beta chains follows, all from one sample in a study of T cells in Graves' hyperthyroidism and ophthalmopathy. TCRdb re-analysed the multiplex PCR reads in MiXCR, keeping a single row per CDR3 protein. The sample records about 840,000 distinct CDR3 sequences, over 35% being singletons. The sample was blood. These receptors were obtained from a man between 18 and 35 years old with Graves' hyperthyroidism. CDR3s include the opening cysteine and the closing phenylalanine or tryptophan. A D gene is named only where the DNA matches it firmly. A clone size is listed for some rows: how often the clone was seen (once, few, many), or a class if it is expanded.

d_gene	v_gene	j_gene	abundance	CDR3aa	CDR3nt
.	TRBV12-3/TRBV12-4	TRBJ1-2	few	CASSPQTGPYGYGYTF	TGTGCCAGCAGTCCGCAGACAGGACCATATGGCTATGGCTACACCTTC
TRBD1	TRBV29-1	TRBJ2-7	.	CSFPDRAHEQYF	TGCAGCTTCCCGGACAGGGCCCACGAGCAGTACTTC
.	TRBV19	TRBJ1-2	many	CASSILQGVDGYTF	TGTGCCAGTAGTATTCTACAGGGAGTCGACGGCTACACCTTC
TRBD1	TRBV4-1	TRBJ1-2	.	CASSQDLGTDGYTF	TGCGCCAGCAGCCAAGATCTAGGGACAGATGGCTACACCTTC
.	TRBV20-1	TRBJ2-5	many	CSATEQETQYF	TGCAGTGCTACAGAACAAGAGACCCAGTACTTC
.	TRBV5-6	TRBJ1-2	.	CASSPDYSDYGYTF	TGTGCCAGCAGCCCCGACTACAGCGATTATGGCTACACCTTC
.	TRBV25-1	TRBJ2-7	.	CASSAPGGETRTTYEQYF	TGTGCCAGCAGTGCCCCCGGGGGAGAGACTAGGACAACCTACGAGCAGTACTTC
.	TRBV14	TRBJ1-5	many	CASSRVQGQPQHF	TGTGCCAGCAGCCGAGTCCAGGGCCAGCCCCAGCATTTT
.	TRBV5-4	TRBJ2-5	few	CASSPLDF	TGTGCCAGCAGCCCCCTGGACTTC
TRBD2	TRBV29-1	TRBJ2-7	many	CSVLSGGGYEQYF	TGCAGCGTTCTATCGGGCGGGGGCTACGAGCAGTACTTC
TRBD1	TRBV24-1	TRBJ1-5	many	CATSEGQGNNQPQHF	TGTGCCACCAGTGAGGGACAGGGAAACAATCAGCCCCAGCATTTT
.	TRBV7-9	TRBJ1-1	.	CASSLRRGVRAEAFF	TGTGCCAGCAGCCTACGACGGGGGGTGCGCGCTGAAGCTTTCTTT
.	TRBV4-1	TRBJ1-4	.	CASSHRVNEKLFF	TGCGCCAGCAGCCACAGGGTTAATGAAAAACTGTTTTTT
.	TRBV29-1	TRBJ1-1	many	CSVEGGQGTEAFF	TGCAGCGTTGAGGGGGGGCAGGGGACTGAAGCTTTCTTT
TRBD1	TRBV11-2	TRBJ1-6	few	CASRESFGTDNSPLHF	TGTGCCAGCAGGGAGTCGTTTGGGACAGATAATTCACCCCTCCACTTT
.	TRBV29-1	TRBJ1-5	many	CSVGPGGGDQPQHF	TGCAGCGTCGGTCCGGGGGGGGGCGATCAGCCCCAGCATTTT
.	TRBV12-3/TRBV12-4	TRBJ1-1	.	CASSVLISEAFF	TGTGCCAGCAGCGTACTGATCTCTGAAGCTTTCTTT
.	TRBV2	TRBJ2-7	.	CASTVQDLNEQYF	TGTGCCAGCACGGTCCAGGATTTGAACGAGCAGTACTTC
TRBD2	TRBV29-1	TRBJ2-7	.	CSVEVAGASYEQYF	TGCAGCGTTGAAGTAGCGGGGGCCTCCTACGAGCAGTACTTC
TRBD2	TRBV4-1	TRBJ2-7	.	CASSQDLASGTQREQYF	TGCGCCAGCAGCCAAGATCTGGCTAGCGGGACGCAACGCGAGCAGTACTTC
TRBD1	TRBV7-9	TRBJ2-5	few	CASSSGTGLETQYF	TGTGCCAGCAGCTCCGGGACAGGGCTAGAGACCCAGTACTTC
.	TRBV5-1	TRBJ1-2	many	CASSLWTGDGYTF	TGCGCCAGCAGCTTGTGGACGGGGGATGGCTACACCTTC
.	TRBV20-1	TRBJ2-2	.	CSADGELFF	TGCAGTGCAGATGGGGAGCTGTTTTTT
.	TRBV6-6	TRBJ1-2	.	CASSYTSGHLPTQYGYTF	TGTGCCAGCAGTTACACGTCGGGACATCTTCCCACCCAGTATGGCTACACCTTC
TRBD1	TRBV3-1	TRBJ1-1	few	CASSHGQGSTEAFF	TGTGCCAGCAGCCATGGACAGGGGAGCACTGAAGCTTTCTTT
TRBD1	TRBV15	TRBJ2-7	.	CATSIETGFDEQYF	TGTGCCACCAGCATAGAGACAGGGTTCGACGAGCAGTACTTC
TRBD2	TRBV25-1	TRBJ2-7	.	CASSVSGATYEQYF	TGTGCCAGCAGTGTGAGCGGGGCCACCTACGAGCAGTACTTC
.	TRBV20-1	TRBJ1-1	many	CSASRAGPNTEAFF	TGCAGTGCTAGTAGGGCCGGACCGAACACTGAAGCTTTCTTT
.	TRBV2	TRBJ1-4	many	CASGKRGEKLFF	TGTGCCAGCGGCAAAAGGGGTGAAAAACTGTTTTTT
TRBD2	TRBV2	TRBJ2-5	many	CASSDSSGGGETQYF	TGTGCCAGCAGTGACAGTAGCGGGGGTGGAGAGACCCAGTACTTC
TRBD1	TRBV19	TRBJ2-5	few	CASSISRDRAEETQYF	TGTGCCAGTAGTATAAGTCGGGACAGGGCCGAAGAGACCCAGTACTTC
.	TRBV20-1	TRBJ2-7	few	CSARRPVSSYEQYF	TGCAGTGCTAGGAGACCAGTAAGCTCCTACGAGCAGTACTTC
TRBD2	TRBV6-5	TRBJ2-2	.	CASSYLGTSGSELFF	TGTGCCAGCAGTTACCTCGGGACTAGCGGGAGCGAGCTGTTTTTT
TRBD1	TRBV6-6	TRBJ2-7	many	CASSARDRGYEQYF	TGTGCCAGCAGTGCCAGAGACAGGGGCTACGAGCAGTACTTC
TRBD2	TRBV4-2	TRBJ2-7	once	CASSPGSGTYEQYF	TGTGCCAGCAGCCCCGGGAGCGGGACCTACGAGCAGTACTTC
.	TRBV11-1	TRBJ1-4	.	CASIRDRPEKLFF	TGTGCCAGCATCCGGGACCGGCCTGAAAAACTGTTTTTT
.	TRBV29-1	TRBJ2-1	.	CSANLGEQFF	TGCAGCGCCAACCTAGGCGAGCAGTTCTTC
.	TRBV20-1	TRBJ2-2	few	CSARVFENTGELFF	TGCAGTGCTAGAGTCTTCGAGAACACCGGGGAGCTGTTTTTT
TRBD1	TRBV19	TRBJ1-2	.	CASRTGMALGYTF	TGTGCCAGCAGGACAGGGATGGCGCTCGGCTACACCTTC
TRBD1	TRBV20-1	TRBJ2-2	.	CSAPGQGGTTGELFF	TGCAGTGCTCCCGGACAGGGTGGAACAACCGGGGAGCTGTTTTTT
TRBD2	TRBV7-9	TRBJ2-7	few	CASSLYPLSGSGYEQYF	TGTGCCAGCAGCTTATATCCCTTGAGCGGGAGTGGGTACGAGCAGTACTTC
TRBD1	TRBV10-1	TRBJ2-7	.	CASSPGQAGEQYF	TGCGCCAGCAGCCCAGGACAGGCCGGGGAGCAGTACTTC
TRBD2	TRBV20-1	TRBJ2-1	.	CSARAGLGLAEYNEQFF	TGCAGTGCTAGAGCCGGTCTGGGACTAGCAGAATACAATGAGCAGTTCTTC
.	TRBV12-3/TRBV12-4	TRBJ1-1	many	CASSFRSNTEAFF	TGTGCCAGCAGTTTTCGCAGTAACACTGAAGCTTTCTTT
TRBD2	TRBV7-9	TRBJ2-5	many	CASSLVTSGPYF	TGTGCCAGCAGCTTAGTCACTAGCGGTCCCTACTTC
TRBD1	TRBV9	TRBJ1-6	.	CASSHGQAYGYNSPLHF	TGTGCCAGCAGCCACGGACAGGCCTATGGGTATAATTCACCCCTCCACTTT
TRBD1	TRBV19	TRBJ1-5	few	CASSRPRGTVQPQHF	TGTGCCAGTAGCCGACCCAGGGGGACAGTCCAGCCCCAGCATTTT
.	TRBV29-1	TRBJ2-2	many	CSVLTGELFF	TGCAGCGTCCTCACCGGGGAGCTGTTTTTT
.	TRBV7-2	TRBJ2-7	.	CASSLTLTDYEQYF	TGTGCCAGCAGCCTGACACTGACGGACTACGAGCAGTACTTC
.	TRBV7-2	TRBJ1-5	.	CASGLWLGNQPQHF	TGTGCCAGCGGCTTGTGGTTGGGAAATCAGCCCCAGCATTTT
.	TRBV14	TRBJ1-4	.	CASSPLGTPNEKLFF	TGTGCCAGCAGCCCTCTCGGGACACCTAATGAAAAACTGTTTTTT
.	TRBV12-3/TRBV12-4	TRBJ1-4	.	CASKNRTSNEKLFF	TGTGCCAGCAAAAACAGGACCTCTAATGAAAAACTGTTTTTT